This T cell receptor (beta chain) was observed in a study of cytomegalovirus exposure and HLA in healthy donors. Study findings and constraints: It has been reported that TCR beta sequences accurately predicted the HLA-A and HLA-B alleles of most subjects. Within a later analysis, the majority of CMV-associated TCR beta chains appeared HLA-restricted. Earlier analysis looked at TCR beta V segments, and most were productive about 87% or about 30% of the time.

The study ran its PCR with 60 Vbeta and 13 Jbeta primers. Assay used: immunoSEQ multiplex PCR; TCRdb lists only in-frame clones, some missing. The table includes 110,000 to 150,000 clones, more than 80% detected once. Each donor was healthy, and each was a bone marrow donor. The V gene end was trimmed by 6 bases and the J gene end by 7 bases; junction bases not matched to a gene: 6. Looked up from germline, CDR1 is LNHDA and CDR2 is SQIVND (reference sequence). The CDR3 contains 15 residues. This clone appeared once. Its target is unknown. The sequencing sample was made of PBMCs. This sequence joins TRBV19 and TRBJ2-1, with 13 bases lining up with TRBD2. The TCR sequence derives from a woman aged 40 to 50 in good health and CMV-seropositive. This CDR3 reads CASSELAGGRNEQFF. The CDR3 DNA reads TGTGCCAGTAGCGAACTAGCGGGGGGGCGTAATGAGCAGTTCTTC. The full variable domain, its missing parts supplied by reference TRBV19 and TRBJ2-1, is DGGITQSPKYLFRKEGQNVTLSCEQNLNHDAMYWYRQDPGQGLRLIYYSQIVNDFQKGDIAEGYSVSREKKESFPLTVTSAQKNPTAFYLCASSELAGGRNEQFFGPGTRLTVL.